The 31 T cell receptor beta chains presented below share a single source sample, sequenced in a study of OX40 agonist ivuxolimab in advanced cancers. This table comes from immunoSEQ multiplex PCR, and its TCRdb copy is limited to in-frame clones, with some not included. The data show tens of thousands of clones, approximately 78% seen once. The material was CD4+ or CD8+ T cells sorted from blood, obtained in a trial of the OX40 agonist ivuxolimab. The receptors originated from an adult with an advanced solid tumor such as melanoma, head and neck, liver or kidney cancer.

The chain combines TRBV5-1 with TRBJ2-3; the D is unclear. Per the germline V gene, CDR1 is SGHRS and CDR2 is YFSETQ. Deletions cut 0 bases from V and 0 bases from J, with 8 bases between. This CDR3 spans 15 amino acids. CDR3 nucleotides: TGCGCCAGCAGCTTGGAAGGATCTAGCACAGATACGCAGTATTTT. Its translation is CASSLEGSSTDTQYF.

The chain joins TRBV14 to TRBJ1-2; D not certain. CDR3 length equals 14 residues. The germline V gene has CDR1 SGHDN and CDR2 FVKESK. The ends were cut back, 4 bases at V and 6 bases at J, with 15 bases in the middle. CDR3 sequence reads: CASSRVGRYDGYTF. CDR3 sequence (DNA): TGTGCCAGCAGCCGCGTGGGCAGGTACGATGGCTACACCTTC. The full variable domain, completed using reference TRBV14 and TRBJ1-2, is EAGVTQFPSHSVIEKGQTVTLRCDPISGHDNLYWYRRVMGKEIKFLLHFVKESKQDESGMPNNRFLAERTGGTYSTLKVQPAELEDSGVYFCASSRVGRYDGYTFGSGTRLTVV.

In DNA, the CDR3 is TGTGCCATCAGTGAGTCATCATTGGTTGAGCAGTTCTTC. Amino acid sequence: CAISESSLVEQFF. The genes are TRBV10-3 and TRBJ2-1; the D is unclear. CDR3 size: 13 residues. V lost 0 bases and J lost 9, with 9 bases in between. Germline CDR1 ENHRY, CDR2 SYGVKD.

The chain recombines TRBV14 with TRBJ2-1, with 16 bases that match TRBD2. With V trimmed by 4 bases and J by 3 bases, 15 bases remained unmatched. Per germline, CDR1 SGHDN and CDR2 FVKESK. The CDR3 runs 21 residues. CDR3 in amino acids: CASSLPLRGTSGRGIYNEQFF. In DNA form, the CDR3 reads TGTGCCAGCAGCCTCCCATTAAGGGGGACTAGCGGGAGGGGCATCTACAATGAGCAGTTCTTC.

This clone was observed a handful of times. This chain links TRBV6-5 with TRBJ1-1, with 8 bases lining up with TRBD1. The CDR3 sequence is 14 residues long. Germline-derived CDR1 and CDR2 are MNHEY and SVGAGI. J gave up 7 bases and V 7 bases, and 11 bases lay outside the gene matches. CDR3 bases: TGTGCCAGCATCTCAGGGGGCCGGATCTTTGAAGCTTTCTTT. Protein product: CASISGGRIFEAFF.

In its sample, this clone was seen once. The chain carries TRBV9 and TRBJ1-4; D is ambiguous. From germline, CDR1 is SGDLS and CDR2 YYNGEE. The V gene lost 0 bases and the J gene lost 3 bases, with 6 bases spanning the gap. The CDR3 covers 14 residues. The CDR3 sequence is CASSVGWSNEKLFF. CDR3 coding DNA: TGTGCCAGCAGCGTAGGATGGTCTAATGAAAAACTGTTTTTT.

The chain combines TRBV4-2 with TRBJ2-1; 7 bases fit TRBD2. CDR3 length: 17 amino acids. V lost 0 bases and J lost 7; bases outside the gene matches: 12. Germline V gives CDR1 LGHNA, CDR2 YNFKEQ. CDR3 in DNA: TGTGCCAGCAGCCAAGATCGTGGCGGGAGTGTGGGAAATGAGCAGTTCTTC. Translation gives CASSQDRGGSVGNEQFF.

The chain carries TRBV7-2 and TRBJ2-1; TRBD1 might be the D (5 bases). Trimming removed 2 bases from V and 5 bases from J, with 19 bases in between. Germline loops: CDR1 SGHTA, CDR2 FQGNSA. The CDR3 has 17 residues. This CDR3 reads CASSLTRSIGVHNEQFF. CDR3 sequence (DNA): TGTGCCAGCAGCTTAACCCGGTCTATAGGGGTCCACAATGAGCAGTTCTTC.

The chain couples TRBV7-9 to TRBJ1-2, with TRBD1 as a possible D gene (5 bases). CDR1 and CDR2 from the germline V gene are SEHNR and FQNEAQ (reference sequence). Trimming took off 9 bases at V and 1 base at J, with 12 bases between the two ends. This CDR3 spans 13 amino acids. The CDR3 DNA sequence: TGTGCCAGTCGGGGGGGTTTTAACTATGGCTACACCTTC. This translates into CASRGGFNYGYTF.

This clone showed up just a few times. The V and J genes are TRBV18 and TRBJ2-2; D may be TRBD1 or TRBD2 (5 bases each). CDR3 length equals 16 residues. CDR1 KGHSH and CDR2 LQKENI come from the germline V gene. V lost 2 bases and J lost 4, with 14 bases in between. Here the CDR3 reads CASSPSGRRPTGELFF. CDR3 sequence (DNA): TGTGCCAGCTCACCATCAGGGAGACGGCCCACCGGGGAGCTGTTTTTT.

CDR3 loop: CASRPVAGSSYEQYF. The CDR3 DNA sequence: TGTGCCAGCAGGCCGGTTGCTGGGAGCTCCTACGAGCAGTACTTC. The V call is TRBV6-5, the J call TRBJ2-7; TRBD2 might be the D (5 bases). Deletions cut 6 bases from V and 0 bases from J, with 15 bases between. The CDR3 sequence is 15 residues long. CDR1 and CDR2 (germline): MNHEY, SVGAGI.

V gene TRBV6-5 combines with J gene TRBJ2-7; 7 positions agree with TRBD2. The CDR3 contains 15 residues. Germline V gives CDR1 MNHEY, CDR2 SVGAGI. V lost 4 bases to trimming and J lost 5 bases; unmatched junction nucleotides: 11. Here the CDR3 reads CASSFGTTTLHEQYF. The CDR3 bases are TGTGCCAGCAGTTTCGGGACTACCACCCTCCACGAGCAGTACTTC.

This clone was seen only a few times. The V and J genes are TRBV7-2 and TRBJ1-2, with D possibly TRBD1 on 5 matching bases. V was shortened by 5 bases and J by 5 bases, with 15 bases between the two germline ends. Germline V gene sequence: CDR1 SGHTA, CDR2 FQGNSA. This CDR3 has 14 amino acids. CDR3 region: CASSPGAVMYGYTF. The CDR3 nucleotides are TGTGCCAGCAGCCCCGGGGCAGTAATGTATGGCTACACCTTC. The complete variable domain, with remaining parts taken from reference TRBV7-2 and TRBJ1-2, reads GAGVSQSPSNKVTEKGKDVELRCDPISGHTALYWYRQSLGQGLEFLIYFQGNSAPDKSGLPSDRFSAERTGGSVSTLTIQRTQQEDSAVYLCASSPGAVMYGYTFGSGTRLTVV.

This chain links TRBV6-5 with TRBJ1-3; maybe TRBD1 (6 bases). The germline V and J ends were trimmed by 1 base and 0 bases, with 10 bases remaining between them. CDR1 and CDR2 (germline): MNHEY, SVGAGI. The CDR3 sequence is 16 residues long. CDR3 loop: CASSYWGPLSGNTIYF. In DNA, the CDR3 is TGTGCCAGCAGTTACTGGGGGCCGCTCTCTGGAAACACCATATATTTT.

The V call is TRBV6-1, the J call TRBJ2-7; the D is unclear. There are 11 residues in the CDR3. The V gene's germline CDR1 is MNHNS and CDR2 SASEGT. Trimming stripped 6 bases from V and 2 bases from J, with 5 bases between. The CDR3 coding sequence is TGTGCCAGCAGCCTTCCCTACGAGCAGTACTTC. Its protein is CASSLPYEQYF.

This chain joins TRBV5-5 and TRBJ2-7; D remains ambiguous. From germline, CDR1 is SGHKS and CDR2 YYEKEE (reference sequence). V dropped 0 bases and J dropped 7 bases, with 17 bases sitting between them. The CDR3 is 15 amino acids. The CDR3 DNA follows: TGTGCCAGCAGCTTGGCGAGTCAGTTGGCTGGGGAGCAGTACTTC. Residues: CASSLASQLAGEQYF.

The V gene is TRBV6-5, the J gene TRBJ2-1, with 9 bases matching TRBD2. The CDR3 is made up of 16 amino acids. Germline values: CDR1 MNHEY, CDR2 SVGAGI. The junction had 5 bases not matched to a gene; V was cut back by 0 bases and J by 5 bases. CDR3: CASSYSNAGGDNEQFF. The CDR3, as DNA: TGTGCCAGCAGTTACTCGAACGCGGGGGGGGACAATGAGCAGTTCTTC.

The J gene is TRBJ1-1, the V gene TRBV6-1, with a tentative D call TRBD1 (5 bases). The germline CDR1 and CDR2 sequences are MNHNS and SASEGT. The CDR3 totals 14 residues. V lost 8 bases and J 5 bases, leaving 18 bases between the germline ends. The CDR3 nucleotides read TGTGCCAGCGCCGACGGGGGGAGACGGACTGAAGCTTTCTTT. It specifies CASADGGRRTEAFF.

V and J are TRBV6-5 and TRBJ2-7; no clear D gene. V lost 2 bases and J 0 bases, leaving 8 bases between the germline ends. The CDR3 covers 14 residues. Germline V gene data show CDR1 as MNHEY and CDR2 as SVGAGI. This CDR3 is CASSYRAPSYEQYF. The CDR3 DNA reads TGTGCCAGCAGTTACAGGGCACCCTCCTACGAGCAGTACTTC.

The chain has TRBV28 and TRBJ1-4; D is perhaps TRBD1 (5 bases). The CDR3 is 13 amino acids. V was shortened by 7 bases and J by 4 bases, with 10 bases between the two germline ends. Germline-derived CDR1 and CDR2 are MDHEN and SYDVKM. In DNA form, the CDR3 reads TGTGCCAGCATGGGGGGAGGTAATGAAAAACTGTTTTTT. This gives the protein CASMGGGNEKLFF.

The CDR3 protein is CASSWSGQSSYNEQFF. The CDR3 DNA reads as TGTGCCAGCAGCTGGAGCGGGCAGAGCTCCTACAATGAGCAGTTCTTC. J is TRBJ2-1 and V is TRBV11-3; tentatively, D is TRBD2 (6 bases). Germline values: CDR1 SGHNT, CDR2 YENEEA. The CDR3 has 16 amino acids. V lost 4 bases and J lost 0, with 13 bases in between.

The V and J genes are TRBV4-3 and TRBJ1-3, with D hard to call. The CDR3 contains 15 residues. V was trimmed by 0 bases and J by 5 bases, leaving 11 bases between them. The germline V gene has CDR1 LGHNA and CDR2 YSLEER. The CDR3 bases are TGCGCCAGCAGCCAAGATGGGTTTAGTAGAAACACCATATATTTT. It translates to CASSQDGFSRNTIYF.

CDR3 sequence reads: CASRKSGLAPSYEQYF. DNA for the CDR3: TGTGCCAGCAGAAAAAGCGGACTAGCGCCTTCCTACGAGCAGTACTTC. The chain combines TRBV6-4 with TRBJ2-7; 9 bases are a match to TRBD2. V lost 6 bases, J lost 1 base, and 10 bases stayed unmatched. Germline V lookup: CDR1 MRHNA, CDR2 SNTAGT. The CDR3 has 16 residues.

V gene TRBV5-1 combines with J gene TRBJ1-3; D is possibly TRBD1 (6 bases). V was clipped by 4 bases and J by 2 bases, with 16 bases between them. The V gene's germline CDR1 is SGHRS and CDR2 YFSETQ. The CDR3 consists of 16 residues. The CDR3 DNA sequence: TGCGCCAGCAGCGAGGGGACACTTGATACTGGAAACACCATATATTTT. It yields the protein CASSEGTLDTGNTIYF.

The rearrangement uses TRBV7-9 and TRBJ2-2; TRBD1 matches at 12 bases. The trim removed 7 bases at V and 7 bases at J, leaving 13 bases unmatched. Germline V gene lookup returns CDR1 SEHNR and CDR2 FQNEAQ (reference sequence). This CDR3 is 17 amino acids long. CDR3 coding DNA: TGTGCCAGCATCCGCACGACGGGACAGGGGGCGAGCGGGGAGCTGTTTTTT. It specifies CASIRTTGQGASGELFF.

The chain recombines TRBV7-2 with TRBJ2-1; 10 bases map to TRBD2. J was trimmed by 3 bases and V by 5 bases; bases with no gene match: 4. Looked up from germline, CDR1 is SGHTA and CDR2 is FQGNSA. The CDR3 runs 15 residues. CDR3 amino acids: CASSERTSGYNEQFF. The CDR3 nucleotides are TGTGCCAGCAGCGAAAGGACTAGCGGCTACAATGAGCAGTTCTTC.

The J gene is TRBJ2-1, the V gene TRBV7-2; 7 bases are a match to TRBD1. The CDR3 totals 15 residues. With 1 base clipped from V and 10 bases from J, the junction kept 10 bases outside the gene matches. Germline V gives CDR1 SGHTA, CDR2 FQGNSA. CDR3 in DNA: TGTGCCAGCAGCTTAGAAGGGGGCAGTTCGGGAGAGCAGTTCTTC. It is translated as CASSLEGGSSGEQFF.

This chain joins TRBV6-4 and TRBJ2-2, with 9 bases that match TRBD1. J lost 3 bases, V lost 8 bases, and 7 bases had no gene match. This CDR3 spans 15 amino acids. Germline assignment: CDR1 MRHNA and CDR2 SNTAGT. CDR3 DNA sequence: TGTGCCAGCCTGAGGACAGGGGTAGACACCGGGGAGCTGTTTTTT. It encodes CASLRTGVDTGELFF.

The chain's CDR3 is CASSKGGQGANYGYTF. The CDR3 nucleotides are TGTGCCAGCAGCAAAGGCGGGCAGGGAGCGAACTATGGCTACACCTTC. The V gene is TRBV7-9, the J gene TRBJ1-2, with D possibly being TRBD1 (5 bases). Germline V CDR1 and CDR2: SEHNR, FQNEAQ (reference sequence). V gave up 5 bases and J gave up 2 bases, with 18 bases separating them. The CDR3 has 16 residues.

This chain uses TRBV15 with TRBJ1-5, with TRBD1 matching over 7 bases. J lost 2 bases, V lost 2 bases, and 6 bases had no gene match. The CDR3 is made up of 16 amino acids. The germline V gene has CDR1 LNHNV and CDR2 YYDKDF (reference sequence). CDR3 in DNA: TGTGCCACCAGCAGAACCTTTGGGACAGGCAATCAGCCCCAGCATTTT. This gives the protein CATSRTFGTGNQPQHF.

A single count supports this clone. The J gene is TRBJ1-2, the V gene TRBV5-6; D is ambiguous. Germline-derived CDR1 and CDR2 are SGHDT and YYEEEE. The CDR3 contains 13 residues. V was cut by 5 bases and J by 0 bases, with 8 bases left in between. CDR3: CASRIRPNYGYTF. The CDR3 coding sequence is TGTGCCAGCAGGATTAGGCCTAACTATGGCTACACCTTC.